Listed here are 5 T cell receptor beta chains from one sample, sequenced in a study of T cell repertoires in cytomegalovirus infection. TCRdb passed the reads through MiXCR, listing each CDR3 protein once. The table has around 450,000 distinct CDR3 sequences, around 11% seen once; the top ten hold roughly a tenth. The specimen sequenced was PBMCs. The source is a human donor in good health (CMV status not recorded). Some clones in this sample may be carry-over from other donors' samples.

This clonotype was observed many times. The V gene is TRBV28, the J gene TRBJ2-7; 8 bases fit TRBD1. V was clipped by 8 bases and J by 3 bases; unmatched bases: 9. Per the germline V gene, CDR1 is MDHEN and CDR2 is SYDVKM. The CDR3 totals 14 residues. CDR3 residues: CASLGGTGNYEQYF. CDR3 DNA sequence: TGTGCCAGCCTGGGTGGGACAGGCAACTACGAGCAGTACTTC.

The V and J genes are TRBV20-1 and TRBJ1-6; 7 nucleotides agree with TRBD1. In germline, CDR1 is DFQATT, CDR2 SNEGSKA (reference sequence). Losses at the gene ends were 6 bases for V and 9 bases for J; bases not matched to a gene: 20. The CDR3 is 17 amino acids. The CDR3 nucleotides are TGCAGTGCCACAAAGGGGGCTTCCGGGACAGAGAGTTCACCCCTCCACTTT. Amino acid sequence: CSATKGASGTESSPLHF.

V is TRBV20-1 and J is TRBJ2-7; D tentatively reads TRBD1 or TRBD2 (5 bases each). Germline V gives CDR1 DFQATT, CDR2 SNEGSKA (reference sequence). Deletions cut 8 bases from V and 2 bases from J, with 19 bases between. This CDR3 contains 14 residues. The CDR3 here is CSPLNRDGTYEQYF. In DNA, the CDR3 is TGCAGTCCTTTAAACCGGGACGGAACCTACGAGCAGTACTTC.

This clonotype came up many times. The rearrangement links TRBV28 to TRBJ1-1, with D possibly being TRBD1 (6 bases). The CDR3 consists of 14 residues. V was trimmed by 6 bases and J by 2 bases, leaving 13 bases between them. The V gene's germline CDR1 is MDHEN and CDR2 SYDVKM. As DNA, the CDR3 is TGTGCCAGCAGAAATCAGGGGTCCAACACTGAAGCTTTCTTT. Protein product: CASRNQGSNTEAFF.

This clonotype showed up many times. The V call is TRBV7-8, the J call TRBJ2-1, with D possibly TRBD2 on 7 matching bases. The CDR3 totals 15 residues. Trimming removed 1 base at V and 6 bases at J, with 13 bases between. Germline CDR1 is SGHVS and CDR2 is FQNEAQ. The CDR3 reads CASSLVGGPSNEQFF. The DNA for the CDR3 is TGTGCCAGCAGCTTAGTCGGGGGGCCGTCCAATGAGCAGTTCTTC. Supplemented by reference TRBV7-8 and TRBJ2-1, the full variable domain reads GAGVSQSPRYKVAKRGQDVALRCDPISGHVSLFWYQQALGQGPEFLTYFQNEAQLDKSGLPSDRFFAERPEGSVSTLKIQRTQQEDSAVYLCASSLVGGPSNEQFFGPGTRLTVL.